This is a list of T cell receptor beta chains from one sample in a study of regulatory T cells in long-lasting Graves disease. TCRdb reanalysed the multiplex PCR reads using MiXCR and keeps one entry per CDR3 protein. There are about 660,000 distinct CDR3 sequences in the sample; 25% to 35% occur only once, and about two fifths lies in the top ten. The sequencing used peripheral blood mononuclear cells (PBMCs), collected when the disease was refractory, from a patient treated with antithyroid drugs. The receptor source for this set is a female donor with Graves disease. Both conserved end residues are part of each CDR3. The order of the fields is D gene, V gene, J gene, clone size, CDR3 protein, CDR3 DNA. A D gene is named only where the DNA matches it firmly. Clone size is stated in some rows and not others, as once, few, many or a class when expanded.

TRBD2	TRBV7-2	TRBJ2-1	NA	CASSRSGRAEDEQFF	TGTGCCAGCAGCCGCAGCGGGAGGGCCGAGGATGAGCAGTTCTTC
NA	TRBV11-2	TRBJ2-5	NA	CASSSPGRQGKTQHF	TGTGCCAGCAGCTCACCGGGACGGCAAGGAAAGACCCAGCACTTC
TRBD1	TRBV25-1	TRBJ2-5	NA	CASSERGQELQETQYF	TGTGCCAGCAGTGAAAGGGGGCAGGAACTACAAGAGACCCAGTACTTC
NA	TRBV27	TRBJ1-2	few	CASRLRGSFYGYTF	TGTGCCAGCAGACTCAGGGGTAGTTTCTATGGCTACACCTTC
NA	TRBV7-9	TRBJ2-7	NA	CASSPGSRAYEQYF	TGTGCCAGCAGCCCCGGTTCCCGGGCGTACGAGCAGTACTTC
NA	TRBV19	TRBJ1-4	few	CASSIGTSEKLFF	TGTGCCAGTAGTATAGGTACCAGTGAAAAACTGTTTTTT
TRBD1	TRBV12-3/TRBV12-4	TRBJ2-7	few	CASSLGQGLPSYEQYF	TGTGCCAGCAGTTTAGGACAGGGGCTTCCTTCCTACGAGCAGTACTTC
TRBD1	TRBV9	TRBJ1-2	NA	CASSVAAGGRSYGYTF	TGTGCCAGCAGCGTAGCGGCAGGGGGCAGGTCATATGGCTACACCTTC
NA	TRBV20-1	TRBJ2-5	NA	CSGSPEQETQYF	TGCAGTGGTAGTCCAGAACAAGAGACCCAGTACTTC
NA	TRBV27	TRBJ1-1	NA	CASSTGTTNTEAFF	TGTGCCAGCAGTACCGGGACAACTAACACTGAAGCTTTCTTT
NA	TRBV6-9	TRBJ2-4	few	CASSWNRGSKNIQYF	TGTGCCAGCAGTTGGAATCGGGGGTCCAAAAACATTCAGTACTTC
TRBD1	TRBV4-1	TRBJ1-5	NA	CASSQKLTGNNQPQHF	TGCGCCAGCAGCCAAAAATTGACAGGGAACAATCAGCCCCAGCATTTT
NA	TRBV5-1	TRBJ2-2	NA	CASSPGVGGRGRELFF	TGCGCCAGCAGCCCTGGGGTTGGAGGTAGGGGCCGGGAGCTGTTTTTT
NA	TRBV28	TRBJ1-4	once	CASSPQGPNYEKLFF	TGTGCCAGCAGTCCTCAGGGACCCAATTATGAAAAACTGTTTTTT
NA	TRBV30	TRBJ2-7	NA	CAWSGAYEQYF	TGTGCCTGGTCGGGGGCCTACGAGCAGTACTTC
NA	TRBV28	TRBJ1-6	many	CASRQVNSPLHF	TGTGCCAGCAGGCAGGTTAATTCACCCCTCCACTTT
TRBD1	TRBV28	TRBJ1-6	few	CASRRTGVRSPLHF	TGTGCCAGCAGAAGGACAGGGGTGCGGTCACCCCTCCACTTT
NA	TRBV27	TRBJ2-5	NA	CASSRGGGVQETQYF	TGTGCCAGCAGCCGAGGAGGAGGGGTCCAAGAGACCCAGTACTTC
TRBD2	TRBV5-1	TRBJ2-5	NA	CASSSSGTDQETQYF	TGCGCCAGCAGCTCCAGCGGGACTGACCAAGAGACCCAGTACTTC
TRBD1	TRBV6-1	TRBJ2-5	many	CASSGTGISQETQYF	TGTGCCAGCAGTGGGACAGGGATCTCCCAAGAGACCCAGTACTTC
NA	TRBV20-1	TRBJ2-7	NA	CSASPTGLYEQYF	TGCAGTGCTAGCCCCACAGGTCTCTACGAGCAGTACTTC
NA	TRBV20-1	TRBJ1-2	few	CSARSAIVDYGYTF	TGCAGTGCTAGAAGCGCCATCGTTGACTATGGCTACACCTTC
TRBD1	TRBV19	TRBJ1-1	few	CASSIRHDRANTEAFF	TGTGCCAGTAGTATAAGGCATGACAGGGCGAACACTGAAGCTTTCTTT